The 16 T cell receptor beta chains below all came from one sample that was sequenced in a study of blood T cell repertoires in COVID-19. TCRdb's table, derived via immunoSEQ multiplex PCR, lists solely in-frame clones and lacks some. The sample shows 200,000 to 300,000 clones, about nine tenths of them seen only once. Input material: peripheral blood. These TCRs come from a woman in her fifties or sixties who had recovered from COVID-19.

The V call is TRBV6-5, the J call TRBJ2-3; the D gene is possibly TRBD2 (6 bases). The V gene lost 10 bases and the J gene lost 6 bases, with 23 bases spanning the gap. The CDR3 runs 15 residues. Germline V gene sequence: CDR1 MNHEY, CDR2 SVGAGI. The CDR3 loop is CATKDLANRGDTQYF. As DNA, the CDR3 is TGTGCCACCAAAGATCTAGCGAATCGGGGGGATACGCAGTATTTT.

As regards this clone: The same CDR3 arises from other DNA sequences in this sample as well. V is TRBV3-1 (or the pseudogene TRBV3-2) and J is TRBJ1-5; D uncertain. The CDR3 length is 12 residues. The germline CDR1 and CDR2 sequences are LGHDT and YNNKEL (reference sequence). The V gene lost 2 bases and the J gene lost 6 bases, with 5 bases spanning the gap. CDR3 protein: CASSQSGQPQHF. In DNA, the CDR3 is TGTGCCAGCAGCCAATCGGGTCAGCCCCAGCATTTT.

The chain is built from TRBV28 and TRBJ2-5; TRBD2 matches 12 bases. The V gene end was trimmed by 5 bases and the J gene end by 5 bases; junction bases not matched to a gene: 6. The V gene's germline CDR1 is MDHEN and CDR2 SYDVKM. This CDR3 comprises 15 residues. Written as DNA, the CDR3 is TGTGCCAGCAGTACTAGCGGGGGGATCGGGGAGACCCAGTACTTC. Translating it yields CASSTSGGIGETQYF.

This chain joins TRBV12-5 and TRBJ2-3; 9 bases align to TRBD2. CDR3 length: 17 residues. V was pared by 0 bases and J by 2 bases, with 6 bases of the junction left unmatched. Germline loops: CDR1 LGHNT, CDR2 FRNRAP. CDR3 amino acids: CASGLVQVAGDTDTQYF. The CDR3 DNA reads TGTGCTAGTGGTTTGGTACAAGTAGCGGGGGACACAGATACGCAGTATTTT. Full variable domain (remainder filled in from reference TRBV12-5 and TRBJ2-3): DARVTQTPRHKVTEMGQEVTMRCQPILGHNTVFWYRQTMMQGLELLAYFRNRAPLDDSGMPKDRFSAEMPDATLATLKIQPSEPRDSAVYFCASGLVQVAGDTDTQYFGPGTRLTVL.

The chain employs TRBV7-2 and TRBJ2-1; 10 bases are shared with TRBD1. The V gene end was trimmed by 4 bases and the J gene end by 4 bases; junction bases not matched to a gene: 4. The CDR3 has 15 residues. Germline V gene data show CDR1 as SGHTA and CDR2 as FQGNSA. This CDR3 is CASSSTGGVYNEQFF. The DNA for the CDR3 is TGTGCCAGCAGCTCGACAGGGGGCGTGTACAATGAGCAGTTCTTC.

The J gene is TRBJ1-5, the V gene TRBV27; D is possibly TRBD1 (6 bases). Trimming shortened V by 5 bases and J by 5 bases, and 10 bases separated the two germline ends. The length of the CDR3 is 13 residues. In germline, CDR1 is MNHEY, CDR2 SMNVEV (reference sequence). CDR3 DNA: TGTGCCAGCAGTCAGGGGCGATATCAGCCCCAGCATTTT. Translated: CASSQGRYQPQHF.

The CDR3 loop is CASSKDRTGELFF. CDR3 bases: TGTGCCAGCAGCAAGGACAGGACCGGGGAGCTGTTTTTT. The gene calls are TRBV7-3 and TRBJ2-2; 7 nucleotides agree with TRBD1. After removal of 5 bases from V and 5 bases from J, the junction contained 2 bases not matched to a gene. The CDR3 is 13 amino acids. The germline CDR1 and CDR2 sequences are SGHTA and FQGTGA. The variable domain in full, with the rest retrieved from reference TRBV7-3 and TRBJ2-2, is GAGVSQTPSNKVTEKGKYVELRCDPISGHTALYWYRQSLGQGPEFLIYFQGTGAADDSGLPNDRFFAVRPEGSVSTLKIQRTERGDSAVYLCASSKDRTGELFFGEGSRLTVL.

This chain joins TRBV28 and TRBJ1-2; weak D call: TRBD1 (5 bases). In germline, CDR1 is MDHEN, CDR2 SYDVKM. The V end lost 4 bases, the J end lost 4 bases, and 10 bases lay between the germline ends. The CDR3 spans 13 residues. The CDR3 region has the DNA TGTGCCAGCAGTTCCCCTCAGGGCTATGGCTACACCTTC. Translated: CASSSPQGYGYTF.

This chain joins TRBV20-1 and TRBJ1-6; unclear D gene. Germline V gene data show CDR1 as DFQATT and CDR2 as SNEGSKA (reference sequence). The CDR3 spans 13 residues. V was cut by 3 bases and J by 8 bases, with 11 bases left in between. CDR3 loop: CSASRTEDSPLHF. CDR3 nucleotides: TGCAGTGCTAGTCGAACCGAGGATTCACCCCTCCACTTT.

The gene calls are TRBV2 and TRBJ1-4, with D perhaps TRBD1 (5 bases). Trimming shortened V by 6 bases and J by 10 bases, and 15 bases separated the two germline ends. CDR3 length equals 13 residues. Germline values: CDR1 SNHLY, CDR2 FYNNEI. Written as DNA, the CDR3 is TGTGCCAGCAGCCTTAGGGGCGGCGGAAAACTGTTTTTT. The encoded protein is CASSLRGGGKLFF. Full variable domain (outside the CDR3, taken from reference TRBV2 and TRBJ1-4): EPEVTQTPSHQVTQMGQEVILRCVPISNHLYFYWYRQILGQKVEFLVSFYNNEISEKSEIFDDQFSVERPDGSNFTLKIRSTKLEDSAMYFCASSLRGGGKLFFGSGTQLSVL.

In this sample, this clone turned up a few times. The V call is TRBV9, the J call TRBJ2-3, with 8 bases identical to TRBD2. This CDR3 comprises 16 residues. Germline CDR1 and CDR2: SGDLS and YYNGEE. Trimming at V came to 0 bases and at J to 0 bases, leaving 3 bases not matched to a gene. The CDR3 loop is CASSVGTSISTDTQYF. For the CDR3, the DNA is TGTGCCAGCAGCGTAGGGACTAGCATAAGCACAGATACGCAGTATTTT.

The rearrangement links TRBV28 to TRBJ2-7; 9 nucleotides align to TRBD2. J lost 2 bases, V lost 4 bases, and 15 bases had no gene match. The germline gives CDR1 MDHEN, CDR2 SYDVKM. The length of the CDR3 is 18 residues. CDR3 DNA: TGTGCCAGCAGTTCGGAGCGGGGACTAGCCGGTGGAACCTACGAGCAGTACTTC. Translating gives CASSSERGLAGGTYEQYF.

The J gene is TRBJ1-3, the V gene TRBV28; D uncertain. Trimming cost V 6 bases and J 0 bases, with 12 bases left between them. Per germline, CDR1 MDHEN and CDR2 SYDVKM. The CDR3 contains 15 residues. In DNA, the CDR3 is TGTGCCAGCAGGAGGGCCCCGGCCTCTGGAAACACCATATATTTT. This encodes CASRRAPASGNTIYF.

The rearrangement uses TRBV6-5 and TRBJ2-7; 7 nucleotides line up with TRBD2. The V segment lost 7 bases and the J segment 3 bases; nucleotides outside the gene matches: 12. This CDR3 comprises 15 residues. In germline, CDR1 is MNHEY, CDR2 SVGAGI. The CDR3 coding sequence is TGTGCCAGCACCCGAAAAGGGAGGGGTGACTACGAGCAGTACTTC. It encodes CASTRKGRGDYEQYF.

This clone was observed a few times. The CDR3 coding sequence is TGTGCCAGCAGGCGGGACTACAATGAGCAGTTCTTC. Amino acid sequence: CASRRDYNEQFF. The chain links TRBV7-2 to TRBJ2-1; weak D call: TRBD2 (6 bases). The V gene lost 6 bases and the J gene lost 3 bases, with 6 bases spanning the gap. This CDR3 has 12 amino acids. Germline V gene sequence: CDR1 SGHTA, CDR2 FQGNSA.

This clone was counted only a few times. The chain carries TRBV7-2 and TRBJ1-2, with 7 bases lining up with TRBD1. V dropped 5 bases and J dropped 4; count of bases not matched to a gene: 10. The CDR3 length is 15 residues. Germline CDR1 reads SGHTA; CDR2 reads FQGNSA. The CDR3, as DNA: TGTGCCAGCAGCGAAGGACAGGCCGCCACCTATGGCTACACCTTC. It yields the protein CASSEGQAATYGYTF.